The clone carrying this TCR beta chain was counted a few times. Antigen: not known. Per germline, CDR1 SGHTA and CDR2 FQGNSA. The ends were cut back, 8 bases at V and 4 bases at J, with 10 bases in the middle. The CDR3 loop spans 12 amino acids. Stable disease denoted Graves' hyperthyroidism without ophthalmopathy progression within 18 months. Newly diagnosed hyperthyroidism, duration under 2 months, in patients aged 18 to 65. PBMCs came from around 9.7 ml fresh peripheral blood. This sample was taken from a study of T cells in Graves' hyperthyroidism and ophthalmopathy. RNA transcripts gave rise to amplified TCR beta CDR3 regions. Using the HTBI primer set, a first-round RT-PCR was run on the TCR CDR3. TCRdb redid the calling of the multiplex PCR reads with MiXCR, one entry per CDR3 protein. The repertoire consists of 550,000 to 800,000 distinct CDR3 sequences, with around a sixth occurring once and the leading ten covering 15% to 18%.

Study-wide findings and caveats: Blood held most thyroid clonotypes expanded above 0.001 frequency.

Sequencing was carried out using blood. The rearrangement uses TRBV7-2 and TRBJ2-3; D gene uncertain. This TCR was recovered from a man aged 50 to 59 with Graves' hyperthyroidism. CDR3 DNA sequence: TGTGCCAGCGCTAGGACGTCAGATACGCAGTATTTT. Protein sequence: CASARTSDTQYF. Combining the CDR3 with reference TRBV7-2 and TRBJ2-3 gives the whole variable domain GAGVSQSPSNKVTEKGKDVELRCDPISGHTALYWYRQSLGQGLEFLIYFQGNSAPDKSGLPSDRFSAERTGGSVSTLTIQRTQQEDSAVYLCASARTSDTQYFGPGTRLTVL.